One sample yielded the 30 T cell receptor beta chains listed below, sequenced in a study of control samples from healthy donors and cancer patients. Clones were sequenced by immunoSEQ multiplex PCR, and TCRdb holds only the in-frame ones, with some missing. The sample yields around 52,000 clones, 75% to 95% seen once. Sequenced sample: PBMCs. All receptors derive from a man aged 30 to 45 with colorectal cancer.

The chain recombines TRBV5-1 with TRBJ2-7, with 10 bases lining up with TRBD1. The CDR3 has 16 amino acids. In germline, CDR1 is SGHRS, CDR2 YFSETQ. Trimming took 2 bases from V and 3 from J; bases not matched to a gene: 8. CDR3 protein: CASSLPRGQGLYEQYF. CDR3 DNA: TGCGCCAGCAGCTTACCACGGGGACAGGGGCTCTACGAGCAGTACTTC.

This chain links TRBV19 with TRBJ1-4, with 7 positions matching TRBD1. This CDR3 is built from 18 residues. V was clipped by 7 bases and J by 8 bases; unmatched bases: 22. Germline V gene data show CDR1 as LNHDA and CDR2 as SQIVND (reference sequence). Written as DNA, the CDR3 is TGTGCCAGTAATAGTGTGGGACAGATAGCCACCGGCGAAGAAAAACTGTTTTTT. Its translation is CASNSVGQIATGEEKLFF.

The rearrangement links TRBV4-1 to TRBJ2-1; D possibly corresponds to TRBD2 (6 bases). Trimming left V 2 bases short and J 7 bases short, with 18 bases between. Germline CDR1 is MGHRA and CDR2 is YSYEKL. This CDR3 spans 16 amino acids. DNA for the CDR3: TGCGCCAGCAGCCAATTATTCGGGGGTTCGGGGAATGAGCAGTTCTTC. Amino acids: CASSQLFGGSGNEQFF.

This rearrangement joins TRBV6-5 to TRBJ2-6; D tentatively reads TRBD1 or TRBD2 (6 bases each). V was pared by 2 bases and J by 0 bases, with 8 bases between. Germline values: CDR1 MNHEY, CDR2 SVGAGI. The CDR3 loop spans 16 amino acids. CDR3 loop: CASSYEGGSGANVLTF. In DNA, the CDR3 is TGTGCCAGCAGTTACGAGGGGGGCTCTGGGGCCAACGTCCTGACTTTC.

This clone was found once. V is TRBV11-2 and J is TRBJ1-2; D is perhaps TRBD1 (6 bases). Deletions cut 1 base from V and 2 bases from J, with 23 bases between. Germline V gene lookup returns CDR1 SGHAT and CDR2 FQNNGV. The CDR3 contains 19 residues. The CDR3 coding sequence is TGTGCCAGCAGCTTAGCCTTTAGCACAGGGATAGACGTCAACTATGGCTACACCTTC. Amino acids: CASSLAFSTGIDVNYGYTF.

The V and J genes are TRBV29-1 and TRBJ1-2; possibly TRBD1 for D (5 bases). Germline V gene data show CDR1 as SQVTM and CDR2 as ANQGSEA. V lost 8 bases and J lost 4, with 17 bases in between. The CDR3 contains 13 residues. The CDR3 loop reads CSMGWDGVYGYTF. The CDR3 DNA sequence: TGCAGCATGGGCTGGGACGGCGTCTATGGCTACACCTTC.

For this clone: The DNA is omitted, as the CDR3 cannot be located on it reliably, and the CDR3 follows TCRdb's listing. This chain uses TRBV7-2 with TRBJ2-1; TRBD1 is the table's D call and was not checked against the DNA. The CDR3 length is 12 residues, termini included. Germline CDR1 is SGHTA and CDR2 is FQGNSA. The chain's CDR3 is CASSFGTGATFF.

The chain recombines TRBV29-1 with TRBJ1-1, with a weak D call TRBD1 (6 bases). Trimming cost V 6 bases and J 1 base, with 15 bases left between them. This CDR3 comprises 14 residues. The germline V gene encodes CDR1 SQVTM and CDR2 ANQGSEA. For the CDR3, the DNA is TGCAGCGTCAGGGGCATACTTGAGAACACTGAAGCTTTCTTT. This codes for CSVRGILENTEAFF.

This chain links TRBV7-8 with TRBJ2-7; no clear D gene. The germline CDR1 and CDR2 sequences are SGHVS and FQNEAQ. This CDR3 is 15 amino acids long. V was shortened by 2 bases and J by 2 bases, with 13 bases between the two germline ends. The CDR3, as DNA: TGTGCCAGCAGCTTACAACATGGAATAGCCTACGAGCAGTACGTC. This gives the protein CASSLQHGIAYEQYV.

The rearrangement joins TRBV19 to TRBJ1-1; D might be TRBD1 (6 bases). The V and J ends lost 9 bases and 1 base respectively, with 18 bases between them. The CDR3 has 15 amino acids. Germline lookup yields CDR1 LNHDA and CDR2 SQIVND (reference sequence). CDR3 DNA: TGTGCCAGCTCCGAACAGGGCCGGGGGAACACTGAAGCTTTCTTT. The encoded protein is CASSEQGRGNTEAFF.

This rearrangement joins TRBV4-2 to TRBJ2-7; D unclear. Germline V gives CDR1 LGHNA, CDR2 YNFKEQ. Trimming took 2 bases from V and 9 from J, leaving 14 bases between them. CDR3 length equals 13 residues. Written as DNA, the CDR3 is TGTGCCAGCAGCCAAAATCAGGTCATTGGGCAGTACTTC. The encoded protein is CASSQNQVIGQYF.

This chain joins TRBV7-6 and TRBJ1-1; a weak D match, TRBD1 (6 bases). Trimming took 6 bases from V and 2 from J, leaving 10 bases between them. The CDR3 runs 13 residues. The germline V gene has CDR1 SGHVS and CDR2 FNYEAQ. This chain's CDR3 is CASSQTGNTEAFF. In DNA, the CDR3 is TGTGCCAGCAGTCAGACAGGAAACACTGAAGCTTTCTTT. The entire variable domain, with the rest obtained from reference TRBV7-6 and TRBJ1-1, is as follows: GAGVSQSPRYKVTKRGQDVALRCDPISGHVSLYWYRQALGQGPEFLTYFNYEAQQDKSGLPNDRFSAERPEGSISTLTIQRTEQRDSAMYRCASSQTGNTEAFFGQGTRLTVV.

The chain combines TRBV3-1 (or the pseudogene TRBV3-2) with TRBJ1-2, with a possible D match to TRBD1 (6 bases). CDR3 length: 16 amino acids. Germline CDR1 and CDR2: LGHDT and YNNKEL (reference sequence). The V end was cut by 5 bases, the J end by 2 bases, with 18 bases between. This CDR3 is CASSTLRSTGNYGYTF. The CDR3 region has the DNA TGTGCCAGCAGCACCCTCCGATCGACAGGAAACTATGGCTACACCTTC.

V is TRBV10-2 and J is TRBJ2-1, with D possibly TRBD1 on 6 matching bases. The CDR3 consists of 17 residues. Trimming removed 3 bases from V and 7 bases from J, with 22 bases in between. Germline V gives CDR1 WSHSY, CDR2 SAAADI. CDR3 sequence (DNA): TGCGCCAGCAGTGATGGATATCAGGGGCCCCGTGGGAATGAGCAGTTCTTC. Residues: CASSDGYQGPRGNEQFF.

The V call is TRBV29-1, the J call TRBJ1-1; D perhaps matches TRBD1 (5 bases). Between the trimmed V and J ends, which lost 2 bases and 1 base, there was a span of 11 bases. CDR3 length equals 14 residues. CDR1 and CDR2 from the germline V gene are SQVTM and ANQGSEA. CDR3 in DNA: TGCAGCGTTGAACCTCGGGGGGAGAACACTGAAGCTTTCTTT. It encodes CSVEPRGENTEAFF.

The genes are TRBV10-3 and TRBJ2-2, with TRBD1 matching over 8 bases. The ends lost 1 base at V and 3 bases at J; junction bases unmatched: 16. CDR3 size: 20 residues. Germline CDR1 ENHRY, CDR2 SYGVKD. CDR3 nucleotides: TGTGCCATCAGTGAGTGGGCCGCGGCAGGGGGCGTAGAGGACACCGGGGAGCTGTTTTTT. Translated: CAISEWAAAGGVEDTGELFF.

V is TRBV2 and J is TRBJ2-1; 9 bases are shared with TRBD2. This CDR3 contains 14 residues. V lost 10 bases and J lost 9; bases outside the gene matches: 13. Germline V gives CDR1 SNHLY, CDR2 FYNNEI. CDR3 residues: CATQLGGGATEQFF. The CDR3 DNA sequence: TGTGCCACCCAACTTGGCGGGGGGGCCACTGAGCAGTTCTTC. The whole variable domain, filled in from reference TRBV2 and TRBJ2-1, reads EPEVTQTPSHQVTQMGQEVILRCVPISNHLYFYWYRQILGQKVEFLVSFYNNEISEKSEIFDDQFSVERPDGSNFTLKIRSTKLEDSAMYFCATQLGGGATEQFFGPGTRLTVL.

The rearrangement joins TRBV9 to TRBJ1-2; D gene ambiguous. Looked up from germline, CDR1 is SGDLS and CDR2 is YYNGEE. Trimming pared 0 bases from V and 6 bases from J, leaving 9 bases between. This CDR3 comprises 13 residues. The CDR3 sequence is CASSVGTLHGYTF. The CDR3 DNA is TGTGCCAGCAGCGTAGGAACCCTTCATGGCTACACCTTC.

This clone was seen a handful of times. The gene calls are TRBV5-4 and TRBJ1-1; TRBD1 matches at 7 bases. Per germline, CDR1 SGHNT and CDR2 YYREEE (reference sequence). This CDR3 has 15 amino acids. The J segment lost 2 bases and the V segment lost 4 bases, leaving 8 bases of the junction unmatched. In DNA, the CDR3 is TGTGCCAGCAGCGAACCCAGGGGGGCCAACACTGAAGCTTTCTTT. Protein sequence: CASSEPRGANTEAFF.

This chain connects TRBV15 to TRBJ1-2; D not certain. The germline V gene encodes CDR1 LNHNV and CDR2 YYDKDF (reference sequence). The V end was cut by 3 bases, the J end by 4 bases, with 15 bases between. This CDR3 region has 15 residues. The DNA of the CDR3 is TGTGCCACCAGCAGGGAACCTTCGTCTGTCTATGGCTACACCTTC. It yields the protein CATSREPSSVYGYTF.

This chain uses TRBV24-1 with TRBJ2-1, with D perhaps TRBD1 or TRBD2 (5 bases each). CDR3 length: 15 amino acids. Germline loops: CDR1 KGHDR, CDR2 SFDVKD. The germline V and J ends were trimmed by 6 bases and 0 bases, with 11 bases remaining between them. CDR3 DNA: TGTGCCACCAGTCCCTGGGGGAGCTCCTACAATGAGCAGTTCTTC. This gives the protein CATSPWGSSYNEQFF.

V gene TRBV15 combines with J gene TRBJ2-3; no reliable D call. The V end lost 0 bases, the J end lost 6 bases, and 7 bases lay between the germline ends. Germline CDR1 reads LNHNV; CDR2 reads YYDKDF (reference sequence). The CDR3 runs to 13 residues. CDR3 sequence reads: CATSRDRRDTQYF. Here the CDR3 DNA reads TGTGCCACCAGCAGAGATCGCCGTGATACGCAGTATTTT.

The V call is TRBV7-9, the J call TRBJ2-1, with D unclear. V was clipped by 4 bases and J by 8 bases, with 9 bases between them. This CDR3 comprises 12 residues. Germline V lookup: CDR1 SEHNR, CDR2 FQNEAQ (reference sequence). CDR3 nucleotides: TGTGCCAGCAGCTCCGACTGGGATGAGCAGTTCTTC. As protein: CASSSDWDEQFF.

The CDR3: CASSFSGLERDTQYF. The DNA for the CDR3 is TGCGCCAGCAGCTTTTCTGGACTTGAGAGGGATACGCAGTATTTT. The gene calls are TRBV5-1 and TRBJ2-3; D is perhaps TRBD2 (5 bases). V lost 2 bases to trimming and J lost 6 bases, with 16 bases between them. Germline V lookup: CDR1 SGHRS, CDR2 YFSETQ. The CDR3 is 15 amino acids.

This chain joins TRBV30 and TRBJ1-3, with 8 positions matching TRBD1. V gave up 2 bases and J gave up 3 bases; unmatched junction bases: 3. The CDR3 is made up of 14 amino acids. CDR1 GTSNPN and CDR2 SVGIG come from the germline V gene (reference sequence). This CDR3 reads CAWSTRGHGNTIYF. In nucleotides, the CDR3 is TGTGCCTGGAGTACCAGGGGGCATGGAAACACCATATATTTT.

This sequence joins TRBV27 and TRBJ1-3; 7 bases map to TRBD1. Germline lookup yields CDR1 MNHEY and CDR2 SMNVEV (reference sequence). The J segment lost 2 bases and the V segment lost 5 bases, leaving 9 bases of the junction unmatched. The CDR3 is 16 residues long. The CDR3 sequence: CASSPSIGTAGNTIYF. The CDR3 nucleotides are TGTGCCAGCAGTCCGTCCATCGGGACAGCTGGAAACACCATATATTTT.

V gene TRBV19 combines with J gene TRBJ2-1, with 15 bases that match TRBD2. Germline CDR1 reads LNHDA; CDR2 reads SQIVND (reference sequence). Trimming at V came to 5 bases and at J to 0 bases, leaving 2 bases not matched to a gene. CDR3 length equals 17 residues. CDR3 nucleotide sequence: TGTGCCAGTAGTGGGACTAGCGGGGGGTCCTCCTACAATGAGCAGTTCTTC. Its protein is CASSGTSGGSSYNEQFF.

The chain combines TRBV10-2 with TRBJ2-7; 10 nucleotides line up with TRBD1. CDR3 length: 14 residues. The V gene end was trimmed by 5 bases and the J gene end by 5 bases; junction bases not matched to a gene: 6. Germline V gene lookup returns CDR1 WSHSY and CDR2 SAAADI. Here the CDR3 reads CASSFSTGGNEQYF. CDR3 nucleotide sequence: TGCGCCAGCAGTTTTTCGACAGGGGGCAACGAGCAGTACTTC.

A few counts support this clone. This chain joins TRBV3-1 (or the pseudogene TRBV3-2) and TRBJ1-4; 8 bases map to TRBD1. The germline V gene encodes CDR1 LGHDT and CDR2 YNNKEL (reference sequence). This CDR3 spans 15 amino acids. V was clipped by 4 bases and J by 2 bases; unmatched bases: 3. CDR3 in DNA: TGTGCCAGCAGCCTTCGGACAGGGACTAATGAAAAACTGTTTTTT. Its protein product is CASSLRTGTNEKLFF.

This sequence joins TRBV20-1 and TRBJ2-7, with TRBD2 as a possible D gene (5 bases). Trimming pared 3 bases from V and 4 bases from J, leaving 7 bases between. Germline CDR1 reads DFQATT; CDR2 reads SNEGSKA (reference sequence). This CDR3 spans 11 amino acids. CDR3 DNA sequence: TGCAGTGCTAGCCCGGGATACGAGCAGTACTTC. Its translation is CSASPGYEQYF.